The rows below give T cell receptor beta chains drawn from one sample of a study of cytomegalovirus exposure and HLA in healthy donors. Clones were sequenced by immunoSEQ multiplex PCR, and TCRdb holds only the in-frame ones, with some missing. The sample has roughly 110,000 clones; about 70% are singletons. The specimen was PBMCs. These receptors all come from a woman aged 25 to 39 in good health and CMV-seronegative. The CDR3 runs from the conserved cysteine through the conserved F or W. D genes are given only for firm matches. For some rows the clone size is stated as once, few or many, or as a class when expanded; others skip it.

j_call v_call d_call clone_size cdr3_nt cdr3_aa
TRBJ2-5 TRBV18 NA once TGTGCCAGCTCAGTGGCAAGGGGCCAAGAGACCCAGTACTTC CASSVARGQETQYF
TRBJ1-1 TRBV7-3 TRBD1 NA TGTGCCAGCAGCTTAATGACAGGGCGGGTCGGAACTGAAGCTTTCTTT CASSLMTGRVGTEAFF
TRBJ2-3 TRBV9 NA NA TGTGCCAGCAGCGTAGGTGAACCGGCGGGGGATACGCAGTATTTT CASSVGEPAGDTQYF
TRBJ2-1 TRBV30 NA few TGTGCCTGGAGCCGTGGAGCTAACTACAATGAGCAGTTCTTC CAWSRGANYNEQFF
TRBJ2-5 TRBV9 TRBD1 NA TGTGCCAGCAGCGTCCGGGGACAGGGGGCCCAAGAGACCCAGTACTTC CASSVRGQGAQETQYF
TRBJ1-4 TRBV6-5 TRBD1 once TGTGCCAGCAGACCCGACAGGGTGGGCGAAAAACTGTTTTTT CASRPDRVGEKLFF
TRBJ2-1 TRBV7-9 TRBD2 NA TGTGCCAGCAAGATCGAGGGAGGGCACAATGAGCAGTTCTTC CASKIEGGHNEQFF
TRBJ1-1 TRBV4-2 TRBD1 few TGTGCCAGCAGCCAGGTAACAGGGGAAACTGAAGCTTTCTTT CASSQVTGETEAFF
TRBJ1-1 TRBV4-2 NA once TGTGCCAGCAGCCAAGAGGCAGGGCCTGAAGCTTTCTTT CASSQEAGPEAFF
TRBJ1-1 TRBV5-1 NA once TGCGCCAGCAGTTCTGGGGGGAAGAACACTGAAGCTTTCTTT CASSSGGKNTEAFF
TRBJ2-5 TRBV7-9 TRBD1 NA TGTGCCAGCAGCAAAGGGGGGACAGGAGCCAAAGAGACCCAGTACTTC CASSKGGTGAKETQYF
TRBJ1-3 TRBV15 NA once TGTGCCACCAGCAGAGATCCTACGAGGTACTCTGGAAACACCATATATTTT CATSRDPTRYSGNTIYF
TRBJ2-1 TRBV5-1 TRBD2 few TGCGCCAGCAGCTTGGTCGTAGCGGGAGGAAATGAGCAGTTCTTC CASSLVVAGGNEQFF
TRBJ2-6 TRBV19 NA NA TGTGCCAGTAGTGCCTACCAGGGTTCCGGGGCCAACGTCCTGACTTTC CASSAYQGSGANVLTF
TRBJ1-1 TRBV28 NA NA TGTGCCAGCATACTCAGGGGAACCATGAACACTGAAGCTTTCTTT CASILRGTMNTEAFF
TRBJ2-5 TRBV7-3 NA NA TGTGCCAGCAGCTCCGCTAGCAATCCGGAGACCCAGTACTTC CASSSASNPETQYF
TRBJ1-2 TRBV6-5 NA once TGTGCCGGCAGTTCACTTGGTAGGCAGGGATCCTATGGCTACACCTTC CAGSSLGRQGSYGYTF
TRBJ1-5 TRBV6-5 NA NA TGTGCCAGCAGTCTCGAGGGAAGCAATCAGCCCCAGCATTTT CASSLEGSNQPQHF
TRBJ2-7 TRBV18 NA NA TGTGCCAGCTCACCGGCCGTCCAGGCTTACGAGCAGTACTTC CASSPAVQAYEQYF
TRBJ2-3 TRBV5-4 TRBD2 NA TGTGCCAGCAGCTTTAGCGGGATATCAGATACGCAGTATTTT CASSFSGISDTQYF
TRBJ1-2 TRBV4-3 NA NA TGCGCCAGCAGCCAAGATCCCACAGCTAACTATGGCTACACCTTC CASSQDPTANYGYTF